Reported below is one TCR beta chain. Its matching antigen is unknown. V was clipped by 3 bases and J by 6 bases; unmatched bases: 19. The CDR3 contains 18 residues. This sample is part of a study of T cell repertoires in cytomegalovirus infection. TCRdb ran MiXCR on the reads and lists one entry per CDR3 protein. This table has roughly 920,000 distinct CDR3 sequences, approximately 31% appearing once. The V call is TRBV12-3 or TRBV12-4, the J call TRBJ1-1; 7 positions agree with TRBD1. This specimen was cultured CD8+ T cells from PBMCs, taken from culture after CMV antigen stimulation. The origin of this receptor is a human donor in good health (CMV status not recorded). Some clones in this sample may be carry-over from other donors' samples. The CDR3 DNA sequence: TGTGCCAGCAGTTTGAGGCAGGGGGTGGGAGGTAGGAAGGCTGAAGCTTTCTTT. It is translated as CASSLRQGVGGRKAEAFF.